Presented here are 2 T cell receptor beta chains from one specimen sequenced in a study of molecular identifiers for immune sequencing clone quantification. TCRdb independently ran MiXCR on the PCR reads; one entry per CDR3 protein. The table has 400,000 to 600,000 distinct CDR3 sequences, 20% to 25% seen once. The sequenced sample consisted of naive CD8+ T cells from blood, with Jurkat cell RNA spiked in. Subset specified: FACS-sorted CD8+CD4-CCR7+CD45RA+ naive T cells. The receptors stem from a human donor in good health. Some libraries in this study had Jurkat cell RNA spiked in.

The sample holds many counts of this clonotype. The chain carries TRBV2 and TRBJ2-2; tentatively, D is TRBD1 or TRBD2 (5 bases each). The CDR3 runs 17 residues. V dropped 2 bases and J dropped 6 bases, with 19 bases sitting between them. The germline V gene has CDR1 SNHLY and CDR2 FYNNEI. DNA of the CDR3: TGTGCCAGCAGTGAACCAGAATTTACCCTGGGACCCGGGGAGCTGTTTTTT. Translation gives CASSEPEFTLGPGELFF.

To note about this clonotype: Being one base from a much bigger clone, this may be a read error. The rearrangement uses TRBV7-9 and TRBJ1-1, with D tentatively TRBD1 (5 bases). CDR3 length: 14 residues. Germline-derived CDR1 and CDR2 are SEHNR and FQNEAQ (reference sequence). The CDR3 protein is CASTAGQPNTEASF. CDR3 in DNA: TGTGCCAGCACCGCTGGACAACCGAACACTGAAGCTTCCTTT.